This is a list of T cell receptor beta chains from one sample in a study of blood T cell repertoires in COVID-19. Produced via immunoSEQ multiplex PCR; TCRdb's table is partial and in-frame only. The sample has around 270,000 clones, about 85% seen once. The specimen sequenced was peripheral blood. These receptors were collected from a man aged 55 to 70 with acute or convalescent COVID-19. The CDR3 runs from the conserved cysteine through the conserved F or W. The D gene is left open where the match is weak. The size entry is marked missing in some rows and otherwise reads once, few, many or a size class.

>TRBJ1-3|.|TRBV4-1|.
TGCGCCAGCAGCCAAGGGGGCGGAAACACCATATATTTT
CASSQGGGNTIYF
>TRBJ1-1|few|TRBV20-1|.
TGCAGTGCTAGAGTGGGGGCAGAAGCTTTCTTT
CSARVGAEAFF
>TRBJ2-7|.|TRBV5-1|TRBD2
TGCGCCAGCAGCGGCGGGAGTCAGGTAGGGGCCTACGAGCAGTACTTC
CASSGGSQVGAYEQYF
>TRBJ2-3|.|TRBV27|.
TGTGCCAGCAGTTTAGCCGTCCCGGGTACGCAGTATTTT
CASSLAVPGTQYF
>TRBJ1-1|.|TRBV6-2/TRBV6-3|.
TGTGCCAGCAGTTACGGACTCGGGACTGAAGCTTTCTTT
CASSYGLGTEAFF
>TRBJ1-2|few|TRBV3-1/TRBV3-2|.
TGTGCCAGCAGCGCCCAGGGCAGCTATGGCTACACCTTC
CASSAQGSYGYTF
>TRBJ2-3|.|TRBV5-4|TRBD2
TGTGCCAGCAGGCTAGCGGGGGGGTCAGATACGCAGTATTTT
CASRLAGGSDTQYF
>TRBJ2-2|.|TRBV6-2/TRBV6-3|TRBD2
TGTGCCAGCAGCCCTGAGCGAGCGGGAGCGGACGGGGAGCTGTTTTTT
CASSPERAGADGELFF
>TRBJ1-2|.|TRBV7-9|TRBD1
TGTGCCAGCAGCCCCGGGACAGGGGGCTATGGCTACACCTTC
CASSPGTGGYGYTF
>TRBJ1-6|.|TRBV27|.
TGTGCCAGCAGTTCTCAGGGTAATAATTCACCCCTCCACTTT
CASSSQGNNSPLHF